The 5 T cell receptor beta chains below were found in one sample sequenced in a study of blood T cell repertoires in COVID-19. Assay used: immunoSEQ multiplex PCR; TCRdb lists only in-frame clones, some missing. The repertoire holds 150,000 to 200,000 clones, approximately 90% seen once, with 20% to 25% in the top ten. Sequenced material: peripheral blood. Source of these receptors: a man aged 60 to 69 with active or convalescent COVID-19.

With regard to this clone: An end of the junction does not agree with germline; a read error may underlie this. V usage is TRBV6-1 and J usage is TRBJ2-7; possible D gene TRBD1, 6 bases. Germline lookup yields CDR1 MNHNS and CDR2 SASEGT. The length of the CDR3 is 15 residues. CDR3 residues: CASRENRVPSYEQYF. The CDR3 nucleotides read TGTGCCAGCCGTGAAAACAGGGTCCCCTCCTACGAGCAGTACTTC.

V usage is TRBV13 and J usage is TRBJ2-1; weak D call: TRBD2 (7 bases). Trimming left V 4 bases short and J 7 bases short, with 17 bases between. This CDR3 has 15 residues. Germline V gene data show CDR1 as PRHDT and CDR2 as FYEKMQ (reference sequence). CDR3 DNA sequence: TGTGCCAGCAGCTATGGGGGGGCCGTGGTGAATGAGCAGTTCTTC. This translates into CASSYGGAVVNEQFF. The full variable domain, completed using reference TRBV13 and TRBJ2-1, is AAGVIQSPRHLIKEKRETATLKCYPIPRHDTVYWYQQGPGQDPQFLISFYEKMQSDKGSIPDRFSAQQFSDYHSELNMSSLELGDSALYFCASSYGGAVVNEQFFGPGTRLTVL.

The chain is built from TRBV5-1 and TRBJ2-7; no clear D. The V and J ends lost 0 bases and 0 bases respectively, with 16 bases between them. Germline V gives CDR1 SGHRS, CDR2 YFSETQ. The CDR3 has 17 residues. This CDR3 is CASSLASLRSLSYEQYF. The CDR3 DNA is TGCGCCAGCAGCTTGGCTTCATTACGGTCTCTCTCCTACGAGCAGTACTTC.

This clone showed up just a few times. This chain uses TRBV3-1 (or the pseudogene TRBV3-2) with TRBJ2-1; 7 bases agree with TRBD2. Germline V lookup: CDR1 LGHDT, CDR2 YNNKEL (reference sequence). The CDR3 totals 14 residues. V lost 5 bases to trimming and J lost 7 bases; unmatched junction nucleotides: 8. CDR3 in amino acids: CASSMSGAKNEQFF. As DNA, the CDR3 is TGTGCCAGCAGCATGAGCGGGGCAAAGAATGAGCAGTTCTTC.

The chain recombines TRBV11-2 with TRBJ2-3; 7 bases align to TRBD1. Trimming at V came to 6 bases and at J to 0 bases, leaving 6 bases not matched to a gene. The germline V gene has CDR1 SGHAT and CDR2 FQNNGV. The CDR3 sequence is 15 residues long. CDR3 coding DNA: TGTGCCAGCAGTCATACAGGGGTCAGCACAGATACGCAGTATTTT. The encoded protein is CASSHTGVSTDTQYF.